One sample yielded the 3 T cell receptor beta chains listed below, sequenced in a study of technical replicates of blood from a few donors. Using immunoSEQ multiplex PCR, the repertoire was profiled, and TCRdb retains in-frame clones only, with some absent. The data contain tens of thousands of clones, 90% to 95% of them singletons. The specimen sequenced was T cells isolated from PBMCs. These receptors were collected from a human donor in good health. Some clones in this sample may be carry-over from other donors' samples.

The gene calls are TRBV5-1 and TRBJ2-7, with 9 bases lining up with TRBD2. With V trimmed by 0 bases and J by 3 bases, 4 bases remained unmatched. The CDR3 length is 15 residues. The germline CDR1 and CDR2 sequences are SGHRS and YFSETQ. Here the CDR3 reads CASSLETSGLYEQYF. The CDR3 DNA sequence: TGCGCCAGCAGCTTGGAAACTAGCGGGCTCTACGAGCAGTACTTC.

This chain links TRBV10-1 with TRBJ2-4; 9 bases map to TRBD2. The junction had 5 bases not matched to a gene; V was cut back by 3 bases and J by 2 bases. Germline V gives CDR1 WNHNN, CDR2 SYGVQD (reference sequence). This CDR3 is 16 amino acids long. CDR3: CASSDPGLASKNIQYF. The DNA of the CDR3 is TGCGCCAGCAGTGATCCGGGACTAGCATCCAAAAACATTCAGTACTTC.

The chain carries TRBV18 and TRBJ2-7, with TRBD2 as a possible D gene (6 bases). This CDR3 has 15 residues. V lost 5 bases and J lost 3, with 17 bases in between. The germline V gene has CDR1 KGHSH and CDR2 LQKENI. The CDR3 sequence is CASSAGRRVLYEQYF. CDR3 bases: TGTGCCAGCTCAGCGGGGCGGCGCGTCCTCTACGAGCAGTACTTC.